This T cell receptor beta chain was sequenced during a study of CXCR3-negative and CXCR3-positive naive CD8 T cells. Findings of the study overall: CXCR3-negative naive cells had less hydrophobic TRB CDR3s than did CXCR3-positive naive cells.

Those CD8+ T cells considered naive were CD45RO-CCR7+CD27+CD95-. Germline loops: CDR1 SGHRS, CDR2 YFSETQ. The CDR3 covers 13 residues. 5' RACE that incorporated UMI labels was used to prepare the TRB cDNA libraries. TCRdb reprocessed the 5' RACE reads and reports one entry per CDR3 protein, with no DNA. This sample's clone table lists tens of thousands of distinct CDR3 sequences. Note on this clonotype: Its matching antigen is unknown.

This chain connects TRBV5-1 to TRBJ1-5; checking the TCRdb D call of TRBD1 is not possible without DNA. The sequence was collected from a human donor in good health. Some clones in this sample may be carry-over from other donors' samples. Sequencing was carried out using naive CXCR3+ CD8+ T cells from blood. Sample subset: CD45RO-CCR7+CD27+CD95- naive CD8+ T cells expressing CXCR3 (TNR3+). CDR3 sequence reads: CAINRRGNQPQHF.